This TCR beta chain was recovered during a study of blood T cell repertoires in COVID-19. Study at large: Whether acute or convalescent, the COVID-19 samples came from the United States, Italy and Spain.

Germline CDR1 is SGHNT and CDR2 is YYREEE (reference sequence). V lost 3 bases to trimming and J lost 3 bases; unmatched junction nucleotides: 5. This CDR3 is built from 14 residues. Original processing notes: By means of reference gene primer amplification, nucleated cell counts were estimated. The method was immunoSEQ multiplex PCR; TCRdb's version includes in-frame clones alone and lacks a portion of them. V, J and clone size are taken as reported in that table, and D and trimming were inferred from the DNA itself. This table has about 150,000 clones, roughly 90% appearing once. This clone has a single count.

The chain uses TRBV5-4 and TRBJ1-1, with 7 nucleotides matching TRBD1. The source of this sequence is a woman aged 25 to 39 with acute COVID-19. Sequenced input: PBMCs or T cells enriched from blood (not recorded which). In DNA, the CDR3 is TGTGCCAGCAGCTCCGAAGGGGGCTACACTGAAGCTTTCTTT. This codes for CASSSEGGYTEAFF.